This T cell receptor (beta chain) derives from a study of a mutant IDH1 vaccine in newly diagnosed glioma. Time point denoted: week 5, during vaccination. Each dose delivered 300 ug of mutant IDH1 20-mer peptide subcutaneously with imiquimod. Using immunoSEQ multiplex PCR, the repertoire was profiled, and TCRdb retains in-frame clones only, with some absent. The table has about 38,000 clones, 70% to 80% seen once; the top ten hold more than 5.5%. Concerning this clone: Its antigen is currently unknown.

The receptor was derived from a man between 40 and 49 years old with glioma. The sequencing here drew on PBMCs, taken from a glioma patient whose treatment included an IDH1 peptide vaccine.

CDR3 loop: CASSPRQGAAYEQYF. The CDR3 region has the DNA TGTGCCAGCAGCCCCAGACAGGGGGCTGCCTACGAGCAGTACTTC. The J gene is TRBJ2-7, the V gene TRBV5-4, with 10 bases fitting TRBD1. Germline-derived CDR1 and CDR2 are SGHNT and YYREEE (reference sequence). Losses at the gene ends were 4 bases for V and 2 bases for J; bases not matched to a gene: 6. This CDR3 comprises 15 residues.